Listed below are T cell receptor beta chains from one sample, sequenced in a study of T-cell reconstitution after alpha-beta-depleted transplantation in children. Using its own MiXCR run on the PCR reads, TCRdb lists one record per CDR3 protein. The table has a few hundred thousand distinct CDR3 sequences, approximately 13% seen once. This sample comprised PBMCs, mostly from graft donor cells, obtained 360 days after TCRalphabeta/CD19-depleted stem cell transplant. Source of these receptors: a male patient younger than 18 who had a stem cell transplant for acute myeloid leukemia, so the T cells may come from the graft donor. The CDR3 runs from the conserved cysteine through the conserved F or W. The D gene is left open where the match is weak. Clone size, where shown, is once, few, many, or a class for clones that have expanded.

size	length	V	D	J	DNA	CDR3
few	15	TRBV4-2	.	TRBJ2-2	TGTGCCAGCAGCCAGACAGGTTTGAACACCGGGGAGCTGTTTTTT	CASSQTGLNTGELFF
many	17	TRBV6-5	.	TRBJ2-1	TGTGCCAGCAGGGTTGTAGCTGGTATAAACGCCTACAATGAGCAGTTCTTC	CASRVVAGINAYNEQFF
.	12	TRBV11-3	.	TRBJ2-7	TGTGCCAGCAGCGAGGATTTGGGAGAGCAGTACTTC	CASSEDLGEQYF
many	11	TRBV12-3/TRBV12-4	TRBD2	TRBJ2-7	TGTGCCAGCAGTTCGGGACTAGCGGAGTACTTC	CASSSGLAEYF
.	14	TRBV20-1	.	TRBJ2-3	TGCAGTGCCCCCAAATCCCTCGTCCCAGATACGCAGTATTTT	CSAPKSLVPDTQYF
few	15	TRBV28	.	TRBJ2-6	TGTGCCAGCAGTACAGGGCTGGCCGGGGCCAACGTCCTGACTTTC	CASSTGLAGANVLTF
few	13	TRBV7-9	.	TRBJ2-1	TGTGCCAGCAGCTTGGGTTCGGGACACGTACAGTTCTTC	CASSLGSGHVQFF
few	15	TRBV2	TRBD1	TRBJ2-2	TGTGCCAGCACCGGCTGGGACAGGGGATCCGGGGAGCTGTTTTTT	CASTGWDRGSGELFF
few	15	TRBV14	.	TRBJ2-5	TGTGCCAGCAGACAGTCGGGGGCCTTGGGGAAGGCCCAGTACTTC	CASRQSGALGKAQYF
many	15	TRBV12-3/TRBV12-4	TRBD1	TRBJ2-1	TGTGCCAGCAGTTCGGGACAGGGGGCCTACAATGAGCAGTTCTTC	CASSSGQGAYNEQFF
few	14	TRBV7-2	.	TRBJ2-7	TGTGCCAGCACCCTCCGGCTAGCGAGTTACGAGCAGTACTTC	CASTLRLASYEQYF
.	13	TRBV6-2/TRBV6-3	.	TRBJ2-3	TGTGCCAGCAGTATCACCATCTCGGATACGCAGTATTTT	CASSITISDTQYF
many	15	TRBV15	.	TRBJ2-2	TGTGCCACCAGCAGAGGACTAGCGAACACCGGGGAGCTGTTTTTT	CATSRGLANTGELFF
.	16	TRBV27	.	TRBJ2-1	TGTGCCAGCAGTTTCCCCTCCCCGTCGGCCCACAATGAGCAGTTCTTC	CASSFPSPSAHNEQFF
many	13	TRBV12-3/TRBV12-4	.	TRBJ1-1	TGTGCCAGCGACCGTGAGACCGCGGGTGAAGCTTTCTTT	CASDRETAGEAFF
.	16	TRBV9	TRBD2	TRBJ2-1	TGTGCCAGCAGCAATAGGGGCGGGAGGGGATGGGGTGAGCAGTTCTTC	CASSNRGGRGWGEQFF
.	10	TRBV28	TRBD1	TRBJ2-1	TGTCTAACAGGGGGCAATGAGCAGTTCTTC	CLTGGNEQFF
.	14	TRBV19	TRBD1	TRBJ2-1	TGTGCCACCGTTAAAACAGGGGGGTTCAATGAGCAGTTCTTC	CATVKTGGFNEQFF
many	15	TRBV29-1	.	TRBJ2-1	TGCAGCGTTGAAAGGCACGCGGGATATGGGAATGAGCAGTTCTTC	CSVERHAGYGNEQFF
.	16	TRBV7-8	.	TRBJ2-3	TGTGCCAGCAGCTTAGCGGGAGCAACCAGCACAGATACGCAGTATTTT	CASSLAGATSTDTQYF
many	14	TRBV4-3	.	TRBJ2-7	TGCGCCAGCAGCCAAGATTGGTGGGGATACGAGCAGTACTTC	CASSQDWWGYEQYF
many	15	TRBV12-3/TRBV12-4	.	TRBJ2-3	TGTGCCAGCAGTTCGGCGAGACCTCTCCCAGATACGCAGTATTTT	CASSSARPLPDTQYF
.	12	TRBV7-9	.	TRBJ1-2	TGTGCCAGCAGCCCGGAGGCGGCTGGCTACACCTTC	CASSPEAAGYTF
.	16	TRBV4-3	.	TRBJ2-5	TGCGCCAGCAGCCAAGTCTCTGGCGGGATCCAAGAGACCCAGTACTTC	CASSQVSGGIQETQYF
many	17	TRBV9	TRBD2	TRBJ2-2	TGTGCCAGCAGCGCGGGACTAGCGGGGTCGAGCACCGGGGAGCTGTTTTTT	CASSAGLAGSSTGELFF
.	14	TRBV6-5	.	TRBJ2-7	TGTGCCAGCAGTTACATGGAGCCTCCCTACGAGCAGTACTTC	CASSYMEPPYEQYF
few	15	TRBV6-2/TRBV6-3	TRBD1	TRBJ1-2	TGTGCCAGCAGGCGGGCAGGGGGCGCTAACTATGGCTACACCTTC	CASRRAGGANYGYTF
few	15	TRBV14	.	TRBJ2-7	TGTGCCAGCAGCCAAGAACCCAGACACGAGCTCGAGCAGTACTTC	CASSQEPRHELEQYF
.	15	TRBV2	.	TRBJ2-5	TGTGCCAGCAGTGAATCAGGGACGGTCCAAGAGACCCAGTACTTC	CASSESGTVQETQYF
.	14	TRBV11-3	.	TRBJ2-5	TGTGCCAGCAACAAAGTTCTTGGTTTAGAGACCCAGTACTTC	CASNKVLGLETQYF
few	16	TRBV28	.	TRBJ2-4	TGTGCCAGCAGTTCCCCGGACACCTTAGCCAAAAACATTCAGTACTTC	CASSSPDTLAKNIQYF
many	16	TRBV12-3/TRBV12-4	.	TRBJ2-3	TGTGCCAGCAGGGTCCGGGGAGCGGCTAGCACAGATACGCAGTATTTT	CASRVRGAASTDTQYF
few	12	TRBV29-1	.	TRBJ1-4	TGCAGCGTTGGCGGGGTTAATGAAAAACTGTTTTTT	CSVGGVNEKLFF
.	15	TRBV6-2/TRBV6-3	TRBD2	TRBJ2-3	TGTGCCAGCAGTTACGGGACTAGCGGGAGGGCCGAGCAGTATTTT	CASSYGTSGRAEQYF
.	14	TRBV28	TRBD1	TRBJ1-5	TGTGCCAGCAGTTTGACAGGGGTCAATCAGCCCCAGCATTTT	CASSLTGVNQPQHF
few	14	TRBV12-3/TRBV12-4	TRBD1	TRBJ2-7	TGTGCCAGCAGTGACAGGGGGTCGGGCTACGAGCAGTACTTC	CASSDRGSGYEQYF
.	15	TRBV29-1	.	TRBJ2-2	TGCAGCGTTGAAGATGGGGAAGGGAGAACCGGGGAGCTGTTTTTT	CSVEDGEGRTGELFF
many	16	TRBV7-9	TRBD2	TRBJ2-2	TGTGCCAGCACCGCCCTAGCGGGAGGCCAAACCGGGGAGCTGTTTTTT	CASTALAGGQTGELFF
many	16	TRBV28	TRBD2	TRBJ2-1	TGTGCCAGCACCATTCTTCTAGCGGGAGCTCCTAATGAGCAGTTCTTC	CASTILLAGAPNEQFF